This TCR beta chain was sequenced for a study of CD8+ T cells in alopecia areata. cDNA serving as the sequencing template came from extracted, reverse transcribed RNA. The table came from immunoSEQ multiplex PCR; TCRdb's copy has only in-frame clones and leaves some out. Of about 30,000 clones listed, roughly 60% are singletons. The sequencing input was NKG2D-high CD8+ T cells sorted from blood. This sequence was found in a human donor with alopecia areata.

CDR3 sequence: CASSPLVGNYEQYF. Written as DNA, the CDR3 is TGTGCCAGCAGTCCCCTAGTGGGAAACTACGAGCAGTACTTC. The V call is TRBV2, the J call TRBJ2-7, with D uncertain. CDR1 and CDR2 from the germline V gene are SNHLY and FYNNEI. V shed 5 bases and J shed 3 bases, with 14 bases lying between them. This CDR3 has 14 amino acids.